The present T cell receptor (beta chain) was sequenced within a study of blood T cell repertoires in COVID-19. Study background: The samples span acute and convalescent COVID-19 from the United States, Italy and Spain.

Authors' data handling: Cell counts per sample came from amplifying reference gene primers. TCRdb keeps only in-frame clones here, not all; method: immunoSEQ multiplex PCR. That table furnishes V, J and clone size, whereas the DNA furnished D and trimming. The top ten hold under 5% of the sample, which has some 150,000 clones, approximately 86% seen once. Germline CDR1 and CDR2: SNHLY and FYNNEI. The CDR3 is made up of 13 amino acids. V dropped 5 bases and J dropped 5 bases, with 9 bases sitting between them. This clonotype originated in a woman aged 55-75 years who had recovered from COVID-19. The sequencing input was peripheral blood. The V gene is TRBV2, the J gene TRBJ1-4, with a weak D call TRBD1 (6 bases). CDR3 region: CASSSTGNEKLFF. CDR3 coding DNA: TGTGCCAGCAGTTCCACAGGGAATGAAAAACTGTTTTTT. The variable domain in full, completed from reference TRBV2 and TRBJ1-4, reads EPEVTQTPSHQVTQMGQEVILRCVPISNHLYFYWYRQILGQKVEFLVSFYNNEISEKSEIFDDQFSVERPDGSNFTLKIRSTKLEDSAMYFCASSSTGNEKLFFGSGTQLSVL.